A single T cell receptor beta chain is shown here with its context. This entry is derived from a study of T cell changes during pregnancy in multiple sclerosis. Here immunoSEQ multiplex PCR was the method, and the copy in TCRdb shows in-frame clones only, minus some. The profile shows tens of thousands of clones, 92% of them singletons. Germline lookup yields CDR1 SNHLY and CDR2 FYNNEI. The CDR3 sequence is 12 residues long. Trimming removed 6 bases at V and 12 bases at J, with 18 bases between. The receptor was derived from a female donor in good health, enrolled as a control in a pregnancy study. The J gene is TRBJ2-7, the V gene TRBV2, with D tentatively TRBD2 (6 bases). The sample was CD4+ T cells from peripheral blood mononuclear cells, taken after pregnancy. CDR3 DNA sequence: TGTGCCAGCAGCGTAGCGGCCCCCTCGGCGTACTTC. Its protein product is CASSVAAPSAYF.